The T cell receptor (beta chain) described here comes from a study of T cell responses to AZD1222 COVID-19 vaccine. Regarding the study as a whole: Donors were largely white British and mainly female; clonal diversity was possibly underestimated. Dominant at 160-218 and 743-854, vaccine-associated CD4 TCRs also spanned spike. Receipt of two AZD1222 doses was followed by a rise in Spike-specific TCR breadth and depth.

Some clones are missing from TCRdb's copy, which holds only in-frame ones; the method was immunoSEQ multiplex PCR. Found here are almost 70,000 clones, around four fifths of them singletons; the top ten hold nearly 25%. A word on this clone: What it binds is unknown.

This CDR3 contains 15 residues. The sequence derives from an adult who received the AZD1222 COVID-19 vaccine. The chain employs TRBV21-1 and TRBJ1-2. TRBV21-1 constitutes a pseudogene. The input for sequencing was peripheral blood, taken 28 days after the second AZD1222 dose. As DNA, the CDR3 is TGTGCCAGCAGCGGTGACAGCATGCGGGACTATGGCTACACCTTC. Protein: CASSGDSMRDYGYTF.